A single sample gave rise to the 11 T cell receptor beta chains below, sequenced in a study of blood T cell repertoires in COVID-19. Here immunoSEQ multiplex PCR was the method, and the copy in TCRdb shows in-frame clones only, minus some. The data show about 37,000 clones, approximately 91% seen once. The sequenced material came from peripheral blood. The source is a woman of 80 years or more with acute or convalescent COVID-19.

V gene TRBV10-1 combines with J gene TRBJ1-1, with 8 bases fitting TRBD1. The CDR3 has 15 residues. J gave up 7 bases and V 5 bases, and 12 bases lay outside the gene matches. Germline V gene data show CDR1 as WNHNN and CDR2 as SYGVQD (reference sequence). CDR3 sequence reads: CASSSIGQGIGEAFF. Here the CDR3 DNA reads TGCGCCAGCAGTTCTATCGGACAGGGAATTGGTGAAGCTTTCTTT.

DNA of the CDR3: TGTGCCAGTAGTTCATTTCCCGGGGAGCTGTTTTTT. Protein: CASSSFPGELFF. The genes are TRBV19 and TRBJ2-2; no clear D. CDR1 is LNHDA and CDR2 is SQIVND in the germline V gene (reference sequence). V lost 5 bases and J 6 bases, leaving 7 bases between the germline ends. This CDR3 region has 12 residues.

V gene TRBV6-5 combines with J gene TRBJ2-7; D remains unclear. This CDR3 is built from 13 residues. Germline-derived CDR1 and CDR2 are MNHEY and SVGAGI. V was shortened by 0 bases and J by 3 bases, with 6 bases between the two germline ends. CDR3 nucleotides: TGTGCCAGCAGTTACTCTGGGCACTACGAGCAGTACTTC. The encoded protein is CASSYSGHYEQYF.

The rearrangement uses TRBV2 and TRBJ2-1; 7 bases agree with TRBD1. V dropped 5 bases and J dropped 6; count of bases not matched to a gene: 10. The germline gives CDR1 SNHLY, CDR2 FYNNEI. The CDR3 contains 15 residues. CDR3 protein: CASSSDRVTRNEQFF. CDR3 nucleotide sequence: TGTGCCAGCAGTTCCGACAGGGTTACTCGCAATGAGCAGTTCTTC.

The chain employs TRBV3-1 (or the pseudogene TRBV3-2) and TRBJ1-2; 11 positions match TRBD1. Looked up from germline, CDR1 is LGHDT and CDR2 is YNNKEL (reference sequence). The CDR3 contains 17 residues. Trimming removed 0 bases from V and 7 bases from J; junction bases left unmatched: 10. This CDR3 reads CASSQDPDRGREGGYTF. DNA of the CDR3: TGTGCCAGCAGCCAAGATCCGGACAGGGGGCGCGAAGGTGGCTACACCTTC.

The gene calls are TRBV9 and TRBJ2-2; D is possibly TRBD1 (6 bases). Trimming stripped 3 bases from V and 0 bases from J, with 15 bases between. Germline-derived CDR1 and CDR2 are SGDLS and YYNGEE. This CDR3 is built from 17 residues. The CDR3 loop reads CASSAGRQATNTGELFF. CDR3 bases: TGTGCCAGCAGCGCTGGACGACAGGCAACGAACACCGGGGAGCTGTTTTTT.

This clone is a singleton in its sample. This chain joins TRBV6-5 and TRBJ1-1; no firm D call. Germline V gives CDR1 MNHEY, CDR2 SVGAGI. The V and J ends lost 2 bases and 4 bases respectively, with 11 bases between them. The CDR3 is made up of 14 amino acids. The CDR3 reads CASSYGQALTEAFF. For the CDR3, the DNA is TGTGCCAGCAGTTACGGGCAGGCGCTCACTGAAGCTTTCTTT.

A note on this clone: Distinct nucleotide sequences in the sample also encode this CDR3. CDR3 in amino acids: CASSWDRNTEAFF. In DNA, the CDR3 is TGTGCCAGCAGCTGGGACAGGAACACTGAAGCTTTCTTT. The chain has TRBV12-3 or TRBV12-4 and TRBJ1-1, with 7 positions matching TRBD1. This CDR3 spans 13 amino acids. Trimming at V came to 6 bases and at J to 1 base, leaving 2 bases not matched to a gene.

This chain uses TRBV11-3 with TRBJ2-1, with D tentatively TRBD1 (5 bases). This CDR3 is 15 amino acids long. Germline-derived CDR1 and CDR2 are SGHNT and YENEEA. V gave up 5 bases and J gave up 9 bases, with 20 bases separating them. The DNA of the CDR3 is TGTGCCAGCAGCCCAGGGCTAGGACCCCTGGGTGAGCAGTTCTTC. This gives the protein CASSPGLGPLGEQFF.

This chain connects TRBV30 to TRBJ2-3; a weak D match, TRBD2 (6 bases). Germline V gene data show CDR1 as GTSNPN and CDR2 as SVGIG (reference sequence). V was clipped by 2 bases and J by 14 bases, with 17 bases between them. There are 12 residues in the CDR3. The CDR3 spells CAWSTTSPSVYF. The CDR3 DNA sequence: TGTGCCTGGAGTACCACTAGCCCCTCCGTGTATTTT. The variable domain in full, completed from reference TRBV30 and TRBJ2-3, reads SQTIHQWPATLVQPVGSPLSLECTVEGTSNPNLYWYRQAAGRGLQLLFYSVGIGQISSEVPQNLSASRPQDRQFILSSKKLLLSDSGFYLCAWSTTSPSVYFGPGTRLTVL.

This chain joins TRBV18 and TRBJ1-5; TRBD1 matches at 8 bases. The CDR3 is 15 residues long. The V gene's germline CDR1 is KGHSH and CDR2 LQKENI. V lost 0 bases to trimming and J lost 6 bases; unmatched junction nucleotides: 4. CDR3 residues: CASSPPGQGGQPQHF. The CDR3 DNA follows: TGTGCCAGCTCACCACCCGGACAGGGTGGTCAGCCCCAGCATTTT.